This T cell receptor (beta chain) was recovered during a study of shared clonotypes between healthy human individuals. CD4+ cell separation produced CD45RA+ naive and CD45RA-negative memory subsets. Assay used: immunoSEQ multiplex PCR; TCRdb lists only in-frame clones, some missing. The sample shows some 980,000 clones, approximately 80% of them seen only once. The TCR sequence derives from a man between 18 and 29 years old in good health. Sequenced input: memory CD4+ T cells sorted from blood. Indicated subset: CD45RA-negative fraction.

CDR3 in DNA: TGTGCCAGCAGCTTAGCGCGAACTGTGGGGTACTCTGGAAACACCATATATTTT. Encoded protein: CASSLARTVGYSGNTIYF. V usage is TRBV7-9 and J usage is TRBJ1-3; D gene ambiguous. V lost 0 bases and J 0 bases, leaving 15 bases between the germline ends. This CDR3 contains 18 residues. Germline CDR1 SEHNR, CDR2 FQNEAQ (reference sequence). Complete variable domain (other parts from reference TRBV7-9 and TRBJ1-3): DTGVSQNPRHKITKRGQNVTFRCDPISEHNRLYWYRQTLGQGPEFLTYFQNEAQLEKSRLLSDRFSAERPKGSFSTLEIQRTEQGDSAMYLCASSLARTVGYSGNTIYFGEGSWLTVV.